The source of this T cell receptor (beta chain) is a study of T cells in localized non-small cell lung cancer. Study-level findings and limits: Median detection of top 100 tumor clones in adjacent lung was 57 clones. Longer overall survival was seen with higher T cell density measured in blood. Tumor trailed uninvolved adjacent lung in T cell clonality, which peaked there. The study sequenced only one region of the tumor. As a result, intratumor heterogeneity could not be excluded and remains possible.

Germline V gene lookup returns CDR1 SGHDN and CDR2 FVKESK. The V gene end was trimmed by 0 bases and the J gene end by 4 bases; junction bases not matched to a gene: 14. The CDR3 runs 18 residues. Sequencing was performed with immunoSEQ multiplex PCR; in TCRdb, only in-frame clones are kept and a portion is missing. The sample carries fewer than 13,000 clones, roughly half recorded once. Worth noting for this clone: The antigen remains undetermined.

The sample consisted of lymph node tissue, taken before any cancer treatment. This receptor was taken from a woman aged 40-69 years with stage II squamous cell lung carcinoma. The chain employs TRBV14 and TRBJ1-2, with TRBD1 matching over 7 bases. Written as DNA, the CDR3 is TGTGCCAGCAGCCAAGATCCGGGACAGCGGGCCGGTGGCTATGGCTACACCTTC. This sequence encodes CASSQDPGQRAGGYGYTF.